These 16 T cell receptor beta chains were all obtained from the same sample, sequenced in a study of beta chain features in type 1 diabetes (dated by TCRdb to the late 2010s). Receptor libraries were prepared by the immunoSEQ multiplex PCR assay. The High Capacity cDNA Reverse Transcription Kit was used to reverse transcribe all of the isolated RNA, meaning that expressed TCRB transcripts were what got sequenced. TCRdb mirrors the immuneACCESS table, restricted to in-frame sequences. Some clones are absent from its copies; in checked studies, under half trace to an unresolved V gene, and the reason for the others is unknown. Within this sample are 130,000 or so clones, with about 15% of them counted one time only. 2% to 3% of the sample goes to the ten largest clones. General conclusions and limits of the study: A moderate but significant shortening of TCRB CDR3 length was observed in type 1 diabetes patients in all four CD4+ subsets.

Their antigen targets remain unknown. Sequenced sample: central memory CD4+ T cells from blood. Receptors originate from a man aged 25 to 45 with type 1 diabetes.

This chain uses TRBV7-8 with TRBJ2-1, with D unclear. Germline loops: CDR1 SGHVS, CDR2 FQNEAQ. The germline V and J ends were trimmed by 8 bases and 7 bases, with 18 bases remaining between them. This CDR3 is built from 14 residues. CDR3 sequence reads: CASDKGSTGNEQFF. The CDR3 coding sequence is TGTGCCAGCGACAAAGGCTCCACTGGGAATGAGCAGTTCTTC.

This sequence joins TRBV7-2 and TRBJ1-6, with 10 positions matching TRBD1. The CDR3 is made up of 18 amino acids. The trim removed 7 bases at V and 8 bases at J, leaving 17 bases unmatched. Germline CDR1 and CDR2: SGHTA and FQGNSA. The CDR3 reads CASTKWDRGRGRDSPLHF. For the CDR3, the DNA is TGTGCCAGCACCAAATGGGACAGGGGTAGAGGTCGAGATTCACCCCTCCACTTT.

This clone was detected only a few times. The chain has TRBV7-2 and TRBJ2-3; TRBD2 matches at 13 bases. This CDR3 is built from 18 residues. CDR1 SGHTA and CDR2 FQGNSA come from the germline V gene. V dropped 5 bases and J dropped 3; count of bases not matched to a gene: 11. The CDR3 DNA sequence: TGTGCCAGCAGCCCGGGACTAGCGGGGAGGAGAGGGACAGATACGCAGTATTTT. Translated, it gives CASSPGLAGRRGTDTQYF.

This clone was seen a few times. The chain links TRBV7-9 to TRBJ2-3; possible D gene TRBD2, 5 bases. The CDR3 extends over 14 amino acids. Germline lookup yields CDR1 SEHNR and CDR2 FQNEAQ (reference sequence). V was trimmed by 5 bases and J by 6 bases, leaving 15 bases between them. CDR3 protein: CASSQDLGVDTQYF. The CDR3 region has the DNA TGTGCCAGCAGCCAGGACTTGGGAGTCGATACGCAGTATTTT.

Worth noting for this clone: This probably arose from a read error, given a far larger clone one base away. The chain joins TRBV29-1 to TRBJ2-7; D call uncertain. The CDR3 covers 12 residues. Per the germline V gene, CDR1 is SQVTM and CDR2 is ANQGSEA. V lost 1 base, J lost 6 bases, and 10 bases lay in between. The CDR3 nucleotides read TGCAGCGTTGAAGCAGTCGGCGCCGAGCAGTACTTC. It encodes CSVEAVGAEQYF.

The sample holds a few counts of this clone. The V gene is TRBV6-5, the J gene TRBJ2-7; a weak D match, TRBD1 (6 bases). The CDR3 is made up of 14 amino acids. The V gene's germline CDR1 is MNHEY and CDR2 SVGAGI. V lost 2 bases and J lost 0, with 8 bases in between. In DNA, the CDR3 is TGTGCCAGCAGTTACGGGGACACCTCCTACGAGCAGTACTTC. Protein sequence: CASSYGDTSYEQYF.

J is TRBJ2-1 and V is TRBV11-3; possible D gene TRBD1, 7 bases. V was trimmed by 0 bases and J by 0 bases, leaving 15 bases between them. This CDR3 is built from 18 residues. The germline V gene encodes CDR1 SGHNT and CDR2 YENEEA. In DNA form, the CDR3 reads TGTGCCAGCAGCTTAGATCAAGGGGGGACAGTCTCCTACAATGAGCAGTTCTTC. Its protein is CASSLDQGGTVSYNEQFF.

The count of this clone is one. V usage is TRBV7-9 and J usage is TRBJ2-1; no definite D call. The V end was cut by 2 bases, the J end by 6 bases, with 5 bases between. This CDR3 has 12 amino acids. Germline values: CDR1 SEHNR, CDR2 FQNEAQ (reference sequence). This chain's CDR3 is CASSLTPNEQFF. Written as DNA, the CDR3 is TGTGCCAGCAGCTTAACCCCCAATGAGCAGTTCTTC.

The gene calls are TRBV30 and TRBJ1-6; D is perhaps TRBD1 (6 bases). V was cut by 1 base and J by 7 bases, with 8 bases left in between. Per the germline V gene, CDR1 is GTSNPN and CDR2 is SVGIG (reference sequence). This CDR3 has 13 residues. As DNA, the CDR3 is TGTGCCTGGAGTGATACAGGGAATTCACCCCTCCACTTT. Protein sequence: CAWSDTGNSPLHF.

The chain joins TRBV11-3 to TRBJ1-1; D not certain. The germline V gene encodes CDR1 SGHNT and CDR2 YENEEA. The CDR3 is made up of 13 amino acids. V lost 1 base and J lost 2, with 5 bases in between. In DNA, the CDR3 is TGTGCCAGCAGCTTAGCAGATAACACTGAAGCTTTCTTT. Translating it yields CASSLADNTEAFF.

The chain joins TRBV7-9 to TRBJ1-6; no reliable D call. The germline gives CDR1 SEHNR, CDR2 FQNEAQ (reference sequence). This CDR3 comprises 13 residues. CDR3 protein: CGVGSTRNSPLHF. The CDR3 nucleotides are TGTGGAGTGGGGTCGACGCGAAATTCACCCCTCCACTTT.

This clone rates as medium-sized. This chain joins TRBV4-3 and TRBJ2-1; TRBD1 aligns across 7 bases. CDR1 and CDR2 (germline): LGHNA, YSLEER. CDR3 size: 14 residues. Trimming took 1 base from V and 8 from J; bases not matched to a gene: 5. CDR3 residues: CASSQVTGLDEQFF. The CDR3 DNA is TGCGCCAGCAGCCAAGTGACAGGGCTGGATGAGCAGTTCTTC.

In its sample, this clone ranks as medium-sized. The chain's CDR3 is CASRSGTSGTDTQYF. The CDR3 nucleotides are TGTGCCAGCAGATCCGGGACTAGCGGCACAGATACGCAGTATTTT. The rearrangement links TRBV4-2 to TRBJ2-3; 10 bases map to TRBD2. Trimming cost V 6 bases and J 1 base; bases outside gene matches: 4. The CDR3 loop spans 15 amino acids. Germline-derived CDR1 and CDR2 are LGHNA and YNFKEQ.

The chain combines TRBV4-3 with TRBJ2-3, with D possibly being TRBD1 or TRBD2 (5 bases each). Germline CDR1 reads LGHNA; CDR2 reads YSLEER. This CDR3 is built from 16 residues. Trimming left V 1 base short and J 6 bases short, with 17 bases between. CDR3 loop: CASSQGNGGAMDTQYF. CDR3 DNA: TGCGCCAGCAGCCAAGGGAATGGGGGAGCCATGGATACGCAGTATTTT.

In nucleotides, the CDR3 is TGCGCCAGCAGCCAAGAGAACAGGGACTATGGCTACACCTTC. Amino acid sequence: CASSQENRDYGYTF. The chain uses TRBV4-3 and TRBJ1-2; a possible D gene is TRBD1 (6 bases). Trimming left V 0 bases short and J 3 bases short, with 8 bases between. Germline V gene data show CDR1 as LGHNA and CDR2 as YSLEER. CDR3 size: 14 residues.

Of note for this clone: A read error may be the cause here, since a much bigger clone is one base away. The chain's CDR3 is CASSEKGGRETQYF. The CDR3 DNA sequence: TGTGCCAGCAGCGAGAAGGGGGGCCGGGAGACCCAGTACTTC. The chain joins TRBV2 to TRBJ2-5, with D tentatively TRBD1 or TRBD2 (6 bases each). The V end was cut by 6 bases, the J end by 5 bases, with 16 bases between. Germline values: CDR1 SNHLY, CDR2 FYNNEI. The length of the CDR3 is 14 residues.